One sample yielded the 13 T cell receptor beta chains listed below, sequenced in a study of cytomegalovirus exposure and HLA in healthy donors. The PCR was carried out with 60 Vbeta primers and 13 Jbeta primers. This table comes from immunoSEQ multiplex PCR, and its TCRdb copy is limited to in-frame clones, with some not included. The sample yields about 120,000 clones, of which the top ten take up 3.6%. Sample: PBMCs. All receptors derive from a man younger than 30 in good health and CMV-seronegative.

The CDR3 DNA is TGTGCCTGGGATTCAGGGATGATGGGCACTGAAGCTTTCTTT. Protein: CAWDSGMMGTEAFF. The V call is TRBV30, the J call TRBJ1-1; a possible D gene is TRBD1 (5 bases). Per germline, CDR1 GTSNPN and CDR2 SVGIG (reference sequence). The length of the CDR3 is 14 residues. Trimming pared 5 bases from V and 4 bases from J, leaving 17 bases between.

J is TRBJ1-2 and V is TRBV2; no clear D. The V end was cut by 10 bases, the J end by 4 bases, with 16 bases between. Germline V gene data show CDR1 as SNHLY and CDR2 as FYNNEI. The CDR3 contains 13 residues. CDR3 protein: CAIFSGPSYGYTF. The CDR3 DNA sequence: TGTGCCATCTTCAGCGGGCCGAGCTATGGCTACACCTTC.

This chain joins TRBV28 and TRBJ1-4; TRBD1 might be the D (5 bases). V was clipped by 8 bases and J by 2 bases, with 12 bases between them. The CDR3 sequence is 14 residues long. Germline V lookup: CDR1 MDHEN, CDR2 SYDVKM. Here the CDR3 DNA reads TGTGCCAGCGGCTACCCAGGGACTAATGAAAAACTGTTTTTT. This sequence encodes CASGYPGTNEKLFF.

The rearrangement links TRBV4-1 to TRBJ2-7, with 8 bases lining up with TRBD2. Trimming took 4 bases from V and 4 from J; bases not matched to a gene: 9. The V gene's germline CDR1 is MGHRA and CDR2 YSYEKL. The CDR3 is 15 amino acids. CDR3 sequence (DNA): TGCGCCAGCAGCCTCGGATTAGCGGGAATTTACGAGCAGTACTTC. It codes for CASSLGLAGIYEQYF.

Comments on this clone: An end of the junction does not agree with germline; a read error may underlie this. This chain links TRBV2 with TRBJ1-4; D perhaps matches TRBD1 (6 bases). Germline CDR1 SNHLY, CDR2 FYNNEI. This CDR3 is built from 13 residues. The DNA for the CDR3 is TGTGCCAGCAAAGGGGACACCCCGGAAAACCTGTTTTTT. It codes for CASKGDTPENLFF.

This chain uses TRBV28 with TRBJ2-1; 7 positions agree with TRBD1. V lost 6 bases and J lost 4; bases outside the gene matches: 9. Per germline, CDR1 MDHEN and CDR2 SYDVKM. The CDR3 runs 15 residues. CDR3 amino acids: CASRPGQAGYNEQFF. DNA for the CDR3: TGTGCCAGCAGACCAGGACAGGCAGGGTACAATGAGCAGTTCTTC.

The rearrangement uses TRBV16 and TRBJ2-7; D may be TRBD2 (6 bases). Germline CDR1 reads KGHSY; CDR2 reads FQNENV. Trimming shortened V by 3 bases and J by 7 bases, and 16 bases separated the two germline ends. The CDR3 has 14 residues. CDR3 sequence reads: CASSHSGDRWEQYF. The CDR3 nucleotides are TGTGCCAGCAGCCACTCGGGGGATCGTTGGGAGCAGTACTTC.

CDR3 sequence (DNA): TGCGCCAGCAGCTTGGGGCGGGGGCTCGGTTACGAGCAGTACTTC. It translates to CASSLGRGLGYEQYF. The V call is TRBV5-1, the J call TRBJ2-5, with D perhaps TRBD2 (7 bases). The DNA end is a closer match to TRBJ2-7, so the J assignment may be wrong. Germline V gene lookup returns CDR1 SGHRS and CDR2 YFSETQ. The CDR3 loop spans 15 amino acids.

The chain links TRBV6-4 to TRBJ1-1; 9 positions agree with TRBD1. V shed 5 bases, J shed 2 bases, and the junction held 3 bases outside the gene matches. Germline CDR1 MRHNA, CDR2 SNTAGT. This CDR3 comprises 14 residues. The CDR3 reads CASSLTGGNTEAFF. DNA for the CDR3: TGTGCCAGCAGTCTAACAGGGGGCAACACTGAAGCTTTCTTT.

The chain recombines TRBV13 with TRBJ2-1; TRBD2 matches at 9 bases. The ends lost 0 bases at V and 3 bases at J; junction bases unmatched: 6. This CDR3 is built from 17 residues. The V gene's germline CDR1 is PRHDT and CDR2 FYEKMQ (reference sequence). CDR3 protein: CASSLGLAGTNYNEQFF. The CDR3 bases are TGTGCCAGCAGCTTAGGCCTAGCGGGGACTAACTACAATGAGCAGTTCTTC.

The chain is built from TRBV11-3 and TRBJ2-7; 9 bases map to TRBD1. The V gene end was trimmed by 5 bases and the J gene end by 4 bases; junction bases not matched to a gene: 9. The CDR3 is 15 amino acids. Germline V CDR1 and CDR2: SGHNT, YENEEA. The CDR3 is CASSPHRGLEYEQYF. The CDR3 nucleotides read TGTGCCAGCAGCCCGCACAGGGGGCTCGAATACGAGCAGTACTTC.

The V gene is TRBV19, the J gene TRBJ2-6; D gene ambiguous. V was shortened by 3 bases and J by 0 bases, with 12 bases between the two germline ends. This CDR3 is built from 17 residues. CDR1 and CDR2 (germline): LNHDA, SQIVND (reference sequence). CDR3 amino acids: CASSIASIYSGANVLTF. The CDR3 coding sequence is TGTGCCAGTAGTATTGCCTCGATCTACTCTGGGGCCAACGTCCTGACTTTC.

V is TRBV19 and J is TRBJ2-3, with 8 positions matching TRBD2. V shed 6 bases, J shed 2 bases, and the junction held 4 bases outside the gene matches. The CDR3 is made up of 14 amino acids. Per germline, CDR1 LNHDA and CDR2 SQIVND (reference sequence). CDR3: CASRTSGSTDTQYF. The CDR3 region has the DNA TGTGCCAGTAGAACTAGCGGATCCACAGATACGCAGTATTTT.